This T cell receptor beta chain originates from a study of blood T cell repertoires in COVID-19. About the study: Some COVID-19 samples were acute and others convalescent; all came from the United States, Italy and Spain. PBMCs, B-cell-depleted T cells, or T cells were the source of the cDNA or gDNA that made up the material.

Recovered participants had two consecutive negative NP/OP PCR tests, healthcare professional clearance, or symptom resolution. Original processing methods: Reference gene primer amplification yielded estimated nucleated cell counts. Sequenced by immunoSEQ multiplex PCR; TCRdb stores in-frame clones only, minus some. V and J calls and clone size come straight from that table; D and trimming were deduced from the DNA. The table records approximately 400,000 clones, roughly four fifths of them present only once. With 5 bases clipped from V and 3 bases from J, the junction kept 8 bases outside the gene matches. The germline V gene has CDR1 SGHDN and CDR2 FVKESK. The CDR3 sequence is 17 residues long.

The V and J genes are TRBV14 and TRBJ2-2; 11 bases match TRBD2. The sequencing sample was made of PBMCs or T cells enriched from blood (not recorded which). The receptor's source is a woman in her forties or fifties who had recovered from COVID-19. CDR3 sequence reads: CASSESGLAGYTGELFF. The CDR3 DNA follows: TGTGCCAGCAGCGAATCCGGACTAGCGGGCTACACCGGGGAGCTGTTTTTT.